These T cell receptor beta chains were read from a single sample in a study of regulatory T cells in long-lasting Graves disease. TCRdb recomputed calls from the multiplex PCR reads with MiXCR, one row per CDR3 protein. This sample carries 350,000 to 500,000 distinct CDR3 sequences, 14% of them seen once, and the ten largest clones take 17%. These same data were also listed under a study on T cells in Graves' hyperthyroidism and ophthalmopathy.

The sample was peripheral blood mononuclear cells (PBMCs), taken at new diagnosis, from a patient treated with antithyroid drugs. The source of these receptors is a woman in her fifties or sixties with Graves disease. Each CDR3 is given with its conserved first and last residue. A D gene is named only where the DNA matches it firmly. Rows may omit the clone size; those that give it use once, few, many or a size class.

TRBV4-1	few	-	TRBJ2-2	TGCGCCAGCAGTCCTGTTCCTCTGGCCGGGGAGCTGTTTTTT	CASSPVPLAGELFF
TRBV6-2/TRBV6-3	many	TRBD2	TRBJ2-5	TGTGCCAGCAGTTACTCGGGGCGGGAGTTCGGGGAGACCCAGTACTTC	CASSYSGREFGETQYF
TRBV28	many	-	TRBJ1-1	TGTGCCAGCAGTTTATTTGCGGCCGGGACGGAGGAGGATTTGGCTTTCTTT	CASSLFAAGTEEDLAFF
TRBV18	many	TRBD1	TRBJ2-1	TGTGCCAGCTCACCTGGGACAGGGGACTACAATGAGCAGTTCTTC	CASSPGTGDYNEQFF
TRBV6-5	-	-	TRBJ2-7	TGTGCCAGCAGTTCCCAACCCTTTATGGCCAACTCCTACGAGCAGTACTTC	CASSSQPFMANSYEQYF
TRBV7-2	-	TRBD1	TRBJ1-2	TGTGCCAGCAGCTCGGGGACAGGGAGAAACAACTATGGCTACACCTTC	CASSSGTGRNNYGYTF
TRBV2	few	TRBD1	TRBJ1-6	TGTGCCAGCAGCGCCCGTCAATCCGGGACAGGGGACTATAATTCACCCCTCCACTTT	CASSARQSGTGDYNSPLHF
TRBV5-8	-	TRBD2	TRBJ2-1	TGTGCCAGCAGCTTTGGGACCGGGACTATAATTAACAATGAGCAGTTCTTC	CASSFGTGTIINNEQFF
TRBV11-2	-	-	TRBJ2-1	TGTGCCAGCAGCTTAGTACCGGGAGTCCGGGATCTTAATGAGCAGTTCTTC	CASSLVPGVRDLNEQFF
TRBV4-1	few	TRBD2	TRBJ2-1	TGCGCCAGCAGTCAAGATTCTACGGCGGGAGGTTACAATGAGCAGTTCTTC	CASSQDSTAGGYNEQFF
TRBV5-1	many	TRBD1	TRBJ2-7	TGCGCCAGCAGCAAGGGACAGGGGGCCTACGAGCAGTACTTC	CASSKGQGAYEQYF
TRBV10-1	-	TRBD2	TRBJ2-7	TGCGCCAGCAGCCAAAGCGGGAGGCCCCCCTACGAGCAGTACTTC	CASSQSGRPPYEQYF
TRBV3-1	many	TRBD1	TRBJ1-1	TGTGCCAGCAGCCCCGACAGGGTTGCATTAAACGGAGCTTTCTTT	CASSPDRVALNGAFF
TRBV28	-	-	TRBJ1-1	TGTGCCAGCAGTTTAGGCGGGGGGGGGGCTTTCTTT	CASSLGGGGAFF
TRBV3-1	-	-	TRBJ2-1	TGTGCCAGCAGCCAATTCGAGGGCTCCTACAATGAGCAGTTCTTC	CASSQFEGSYNEQFF
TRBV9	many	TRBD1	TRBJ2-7	TGTGCCTCAACACCCCGGGACAGCCCCTACGAGCAGTACTTC	CASTPRDSPYEQYF
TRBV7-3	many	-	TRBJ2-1	TGTGCCAGCAGCTTCGTCGGCGGAAGCTCCTACAATGAGCAGTTCTTC	CASSFVGGSSYNEQFF
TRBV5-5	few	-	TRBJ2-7	TGTGCCAGCAGCTTGGACAGGGATCCCTACGAGCAGTACTTC	CASSLDRDPYEQYF
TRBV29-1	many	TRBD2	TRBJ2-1	TGCAGCGCCGAAGGTCTAGCGGGGCCCTACCGGGACAATGAGCAGTTCTTC	CSAEGLAGPYRDNEQFF
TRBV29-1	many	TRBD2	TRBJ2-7	TGCAGCGTACGGACTAGCGGGTCCTACGAGCAGTACTTC	CSVRTSGSYEQYF
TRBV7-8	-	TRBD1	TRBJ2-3	TGTGCCAGCAGCTTAGATGTAGGACAGGGGGCAGATACGCAGTATTTT	CASSLDVGQGADTQYF
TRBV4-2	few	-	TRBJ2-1	TGTGCCAGCAGCCAAGATCTTAAGGGCTACTACAATGAGCAGTTCTTC	CASSQDLKGYYNEQFF
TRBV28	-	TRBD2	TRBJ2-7	TGTGCCAGCAGTCCCCTACTAGCGGGAGGGCTAGACGAGCAGTACTTC	CASSPLLAGGLDEQYF
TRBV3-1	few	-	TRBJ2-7	TGTGCCAGCCGCGGGCGGTTTAACGAGCAGTACTTC	CASRGRFNEQYF